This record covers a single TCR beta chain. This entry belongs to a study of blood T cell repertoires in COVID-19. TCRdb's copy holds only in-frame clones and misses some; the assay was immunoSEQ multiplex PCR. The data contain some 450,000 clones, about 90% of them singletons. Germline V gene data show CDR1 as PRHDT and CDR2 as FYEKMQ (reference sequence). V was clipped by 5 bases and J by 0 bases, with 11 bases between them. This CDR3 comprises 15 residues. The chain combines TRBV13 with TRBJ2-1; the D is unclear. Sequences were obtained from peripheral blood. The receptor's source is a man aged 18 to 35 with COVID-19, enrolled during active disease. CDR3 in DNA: TGTGCCAGCAGCACTCCCGGGTCCTCCTACAATGAGCAGTTCTTC. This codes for CASSTPGSSYNEQFF.